Sequencing of this T cell receptor (beta chain) was carried out in a study of regulatory T cells in long-lasting Graves disease (dated by TCRdb to the early 2020s). With regard to the full study: Persistent Graves' disease was defined as antithyroid drug treatment for over 5 years with persistently positive TSH receptor autoantibodies. Peripheral blood TCR sequencing and RNA sequencing compared persistent Graves' disease patients with newly diagnosed Graves' disease patients. TCR sequencing covered about 13 persistent and approximately 20 newly diagnosed Graves' disease patients, 33 samples in total. The study was conducted in China and was registered as a clinical trial. Antithyroid drugs had been taken for approximately 9.7 years on average by persistent Graves' disease patients in the clinical cohort.

Per the publication, the time point label means: persistent/refractory GD, antithyroid drugs over 5 years with positive TRAb. RNA was extracted from PBMCs in TRIzol for both TCR sequencing and RNA sequencing. The diagnosis of Graves' disease followed American Thyroid Association guidelines. Recruitment of patients was carried out at an endocrinology department in Xi'an, China. From each patient, approximately 10 milliliters of peripheral blood was collected into an EDTA anticoagulant tube. Ficoll Paque Plus density gradient separation was used to isolate PBMCs, and no further T cell sorting was done. RNA quality was checked with an Agilent 2100 Bioanalyzer and agarose gel, and concentration with a NanoDrop 2000. This clonotype has at least ten counts. What this receptor recognizes is not known. There are no base qualities to consult, and no much larger clone falls within one base. From the germline V gene, CDR1 is SGHAT and CDR2 is FQNNGV. Trimming at the junction amounts to 5 bases on V and 5 bases on J, and the germline ends lie 18 bases apart. The CDR3 runs 15 residues from the cysteine to the phenylalanine. Only the CDR3 region is kept as DNA, spanning 45 bases read in frame from base 1.

Beyond this particular receptor, the publication reports: The small sample size was acknowledged by the authors as a limitation that may reduce accuracy. A larger number of public clonotypes was shared among persistent patients (around 3,000) than among newly diagnosed patients (about 990). Only the TCR beta chain was sequenced and analyzed. Compared with newly diagnosed patients, persistent Graves' disease patients had lower TCR Shannon entropy and fewer highly expanded clones, which suggests clonal expansion. TRBV28, TRBJ1-2 and TRBJ2-5 were preferentially used in persistent disease, while TRBV20-1 and TRBJ2-1 were favored in newly diagnosed disease. Peripheral blood alone was examined, since thyroid tissue, which constituted the primary lesion, could not be accessed.

Library construction relied on multiplex PCR. Sequencing was performed on an Illumina HiSeq 4000. iRepertoire HTBI primers and Arm-PCR amplification of CDR3 regions were used to construct TCR beta libraries. Before sequencing, the PCR products went through gel purification. As for the original processing: Across samples, roughly 60 TRBV and 15 or so TRBJ segments were identified and used for gene usage analysis of CDR3 amino acid clonotypes. Filtered high-quality paired reads were merged into contigs using COPE and FqMerger. BLAST was used to align contigs to IMGT TRBV, TRBD and TRBJ reference genes, with CDR3 defined following IMGT. Any clonotype with a frequency above 0.1% was classified as a highly expanded clone. Repertoire diversity was measured by Shannon entropy, and V-J evenness by the Gini coefficient. A clonotype was considered public if more than one individual shared it. In TCRdb, the public reads were trimmed at Q25 with fastp and aligned with MiXCR, with productive beta chains retained. Rows are unified per CDR3 protein, each entry keeping the most common DNA and genes. TCRdb's processing, not the authors' own work, is the source of the V and J calls. For this sample the table gives about 290,000 distinct CDR3 sequences, of which more than 20% were detected only once. The ten largest make up about 56% of the sample.

The material sequenced was peripheral blood mononuclear cells (PBMCs), taken when the disease was refractory, from a patient treated with antithyroid drugs. The V gene is TRBV11-2 and the J gene is TRBJ2-5; a weak D assignment points to TRBD2 (5 bases agree). The clonotype was recovered from a female donor with Graves disease. The encoded CDR3 is CASSLGLGIGETQYF. The sequence in DNA is TGTGCCAGCAGCCTCGGACTGGGGATTGGGGAGACCCAGTACTTC. Extended through the reference TRBV11-2 and TRBJ2-5 proteins, this CDR3 yields the full variable domain: EAGVAQSPRYKIIEKRQSVAFWCNPISGHATLYWYQQILGQGPKLLIQFQNNGVVDDSQLPKDRFSAERLKGVDSTLKIQPAKLEDSAVYLCASSLGLGIGETQYFGPGTRLLVL.